This TCR beta chain comes out of a study of identical twins. There are a few counts of this clonotype. There are 15 residues in the CDR3. Germline V gene lookup returns CDR1 ENHRY and CDR2 SYGVKD. The V and J ends lost 0 bases and 1 base respectively, with 8 bases between them. TCRdb reprocessed the 5' RACE reads with MiXCR, giving one entry per CDR3 protein. The sample has about 430,000 distinct CDR3 sequences; less than 20% are singletons. This clonotype was sampled from a man in his fifties or sixties in good health. The rearrangement links TRBV10-3 to TRBJ2-3; perhaps TRBD2 as D (6 bases). The sample consisted of naive T cells sorted from blood. The CDR3 DNA reads TGTGCCATCAGTGAGTCCCCGGGGGGCACAGATACGCAGTATTTT. Translated: CAISESPGGTDTQYF.